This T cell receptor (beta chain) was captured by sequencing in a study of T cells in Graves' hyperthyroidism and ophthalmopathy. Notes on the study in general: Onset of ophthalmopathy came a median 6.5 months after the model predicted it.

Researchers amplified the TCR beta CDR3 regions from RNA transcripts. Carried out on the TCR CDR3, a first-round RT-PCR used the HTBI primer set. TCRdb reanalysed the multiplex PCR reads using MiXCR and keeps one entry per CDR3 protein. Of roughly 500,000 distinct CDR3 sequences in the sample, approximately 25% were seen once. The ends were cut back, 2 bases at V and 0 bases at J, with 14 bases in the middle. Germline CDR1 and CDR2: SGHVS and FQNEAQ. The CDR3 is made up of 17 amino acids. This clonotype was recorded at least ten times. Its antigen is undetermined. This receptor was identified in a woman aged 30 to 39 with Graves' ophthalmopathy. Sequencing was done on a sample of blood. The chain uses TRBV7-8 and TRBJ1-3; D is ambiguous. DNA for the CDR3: TGTGCCAGCAGCTTATTCCCCAGATCGGACTCTGGAAACACCATATATTTT. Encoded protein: CASSLFPRSDSGNTIYF.